This TCR beta chain was retrieved from a study of shared clonotypes between healthy human individuals. Trimming stripped 4 bases from V and 0 bases from J, with 13 bases between. The length of the CDR3 is 16 residues. CDR1 and CDR2 (germline): SGDLS, YYNGEE. As for this clone: Its antigen is undetermined.

CD45RO-negative, CCR7-positively selected cells formed the naive CD8 fraction, excluding terminally differentiated effector memory CD45RA+ cells. Donors, without exception, were Caucasian adults residing in Nashville, Tennessee. Broader study findings: Clonotype sharing among donors was thought likely to change with sequencing depth.

Repertoires were generated with immunoSEQ multiplex PCR, while TCRdb's copy carries only in-frame clones and drops some. The table records approximately 2,000,000 clones, just under 95% of them present only once. The sample comprised naive CD8+ T cells from PBMCs. The receptor comes from a man aged 18 to 30 in good health. Some clones in this sample may be carry-over from other donors' samples. V is TRBV9 and J is TRBJ2-2; D is undetermined. This CDR3 reads CASSPFEATNTGELFF. Here the CDR3 DNA reads TGTGCCAGCAGCCCTTTCGAGGCCACGAACACCGGGGAGCTGTTTTTT.